Listed below are T cell receptor beta chains from one sample, sequenced in a study of blood T cell repertoires in COVID-19. The data were produced by immunoSEQ multiplex PCR, yet TCRdb's version contains in-frame clones alone and is incomplete. The table lists about 240,000 clones, around 86% of them singletons. Sequenced input: peripheral blood. All receptors derive from a man older than 75 with acute or convalescent COVID-19. Both conserved end residues are part of each CDR3. D genes are given only for firm matches. Clone sizes are given selectively: once, few, many, or a class where the clone is expanded.

CDR3nt: TGTGCCAGCAGCTTGGGGACTAGCGGCACCGGGGAGCTGTTTTTT
CDR3aa: CASSLGTSGTGELFF
j_gene: TRBJ2-2
abundance: NA
len: 15
v_gene: TRBV11-3
d_gene: TRBD2

CDR3nt: TGTGCCAGTAGTATACACAGGGCTGGGAACACTGAAGCTTTCTTT
CDR3aa: CASSIHRAGNTEAFF
j_gene: TRBJ1-1
abundance: NA
len: 15
v_gene: TRBV19
d_gene: NA

CDR3nt: TGCGCCAGCAGCCTTCTCGGGGGGGTCTACGAGCAGTACTTC
CDR3aa: CASSLLGGVYEQYF
j_gene: TRBJ2-7
abundance: NA
len: 14
v_gene: TRBV5-1
d_gene: TRBD2

CDR3nt: TGTGCCAGCAGCCAAGACCCCGGGACAGGATTGTATTTT
CDR3aa: CASSQDPGTGLYF
j_gene: TRBJ2-3
abundance: NA
len: 13
v_gene: TRBV3-1/TRBV3-2
d_gene: TRBD1

CDR3nt: TGTGCCAGCAGCCCTTGGCAGGGTAGCGGCTACACCTTC
CDR3aa: CASSPWQGSGYTF
j_gene: TRBJ1-2
abundance: NA
len: 13
v_gene: TRBV7-2
d_gene: NA

CDR3nt: TGCGCCAGCAGCTTTGCGGGGGCCAGCTCCTACAATGAGCAGTTCTTC
CDR3aa: CASSFAGASSYNEQFF
j_gene: TRBJ2-1
abundance: NA
len: 16
v_gene: TRBV5-1
d_gene: NA

CDR3nt: TGTGCCAGCAGCCGAACTAGCGGGGCTCCCTACGAGCAGTACTTC
CDR3aa: CASSRTSGAPYEQYF
j_gene: TRBJ2-7
abundance: NA
len: 15
v_gene: TRBV3-1/TRBV3-2
d_gene: TRBD2

CDR3nt: TGTGCCAGCAGTTTCCCCCGCGGAAATCACTATGGCTACACCTTC
CDR3aa: CASSFPRGNHYGYTF
j_gene: TRBJ1-2
abundance: NA
len: 15
v_gene: TRBV28
d_gene: NA

CDR3nt: TGTGCCACCAGCAGCCTCGAGAGATCTAGGGGTGGTGGGGCCAACGTCCTGACTTTC
CDR3aa: CATSSLERSRGGGANVLTF
j_gene: TRBJ2-6
abundance: NA
len: 19
v_gene: TRBV15
d_gene: NA

CDR3nt: TGCGCCAGCAGCCAAGTGGTAGGATTGAGGGATTCACCCCTCCACTTT
CDR3aa: CASSQVVGLRDSPLHF
j_gene: TRBJ1-6
abundance: NA
len: 16
v_gene: TRBV4-3
d_gene: NA

CDR3nt: TGTGCCAGCACCGGACAGGGGGGACAATTTAATTCACCCCTCCACTTT
CDR3aa: CASTGQGGQFNSPLHF
j_gene: TRBJ1-6
abundance: NA
len: 16
v_gene: TRBV28
d_gene: TRBD1

CDR3nt: TGTGCCAGCAGTAACAAACTATTGAACACCGGGGAGCTGTTTTTT
CDR3aa: CASSNKLLNTGELFF
j_gene: TRBJ2-2
abundance: NA
len: 15
v_gene: TRBV28
d_gene: NA

CDR3nt: TGTGCCAGCAGCTTGGAGCTAGCGGACTACAATGAGCAGTTCTTC
CDR3aa: CASSLELADYNEQFF
j_gene: TRBJ2-1
abundance: once
len: 15
v_gene: TRBV5-8
d_gene: TRBD2

CDR3nt: TGTGCCAGCAGCTTAGAAAGTACAGACAGAGCATTGACCCAGCATTTT
CDR3aa: CASSLESTDRALTQHF
j_gene: TRBJ1-5
abundance: NA
len: 16
v_gene: TRBV7-2
d_gene: NA

CDR3nt: TGTGCCAGCAGTTTGGGCGGGGTGACTGGAAACACCATATATTTT
CDR3aa: CASSLGGVTGNTIYF
j_gene: TRBJ1-3
abundance: NA
len: 15
v_gene: TRBV28
d_gene: NA

CDR3nt: TGTGCCAGCAGTCCCTACTCGGGGGAGACCCAGTACTTC
CDR3aa: CASSPYSGETQYF
j_gene: TRBJ2-5
abundance: NA
len: 13
v_gene: TRBV6-5
d_gene: NA

CDR3nt: TGTGCCAGCAGCTCGATCCCGGGGAGCGGAACTGAAGCTTTCTTT
CDR3aa: CASSSIPGSGTEAFF
j_gene: TRBJ1-1
abundance: NA
len: 15
v_gene: TRBV5-5
d_gene: NA

CDR3nt: TGTGCCAGCAGGAGGACTAGCGGGGTTCTCACAGATACGCAGTATTTT
CDR3aa: CASRRTSGVLTDTQYF
j_gene: TRBJ2-3
abundance: NA
len: 16
v_gene: TRBV3-1/TRBV3-2
d_gene: TRBD2

CDR3nt: TGTGCCAGCAGCCTTAGGGACGACAGGGGTGGCTACACCTTC
CDR3aa: CASSLRDDRGGYTF
j_gene: TRBJ1-2
abundance: NA
len: 14
v_gene: TRBV7-9
d_gene: TRBD1

CDR3nt: TGTGCCAGTAGTATAGCTGGGGGCCAGCAGTTCTTC
CDR3aa: CASSIAGGQQFF
j_gene: TRBJ2-1
abundance: NA
len: 12
v_gene: TRBV19
d_gene: NA